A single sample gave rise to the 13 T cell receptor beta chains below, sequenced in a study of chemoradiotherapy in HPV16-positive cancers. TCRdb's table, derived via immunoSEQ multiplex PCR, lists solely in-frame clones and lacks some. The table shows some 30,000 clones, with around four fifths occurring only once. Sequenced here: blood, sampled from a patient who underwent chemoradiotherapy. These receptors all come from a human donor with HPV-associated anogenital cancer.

Written as DNA, the CDR3 is TGTGCCAGCAGTGGGGGGCAGGGGGCTCAAAGGGTCAGTTATCAGCCCCAGCATTTT. Protein product: CASSGGQGAQRVSYQPQHF. V is TRBV6-1 and J is TRBJ1-5; 8 nucleotides align to TRBD1. Trimming took 4 bases from V and 5 from J; bases not matched to a gene: 19. The CDR3 totals 19 residues. Germline V gene data show CDR1 as MNHNS and CDR2 as SASEGT.

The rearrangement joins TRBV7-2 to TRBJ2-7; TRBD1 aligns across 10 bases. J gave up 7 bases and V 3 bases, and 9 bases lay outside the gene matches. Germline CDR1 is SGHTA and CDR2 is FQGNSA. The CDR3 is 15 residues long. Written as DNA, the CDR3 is TGTGCCAGCAGCTTGGTAGACAGGGGGCGTTCAGAGCAGTACTTC. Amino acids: CASSLVDRGRSEQYF.

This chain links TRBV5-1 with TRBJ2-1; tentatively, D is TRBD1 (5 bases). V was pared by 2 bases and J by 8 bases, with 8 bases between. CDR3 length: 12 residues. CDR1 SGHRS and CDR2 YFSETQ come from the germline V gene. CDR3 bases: TGCGCCAGCAGCTTCAGGGTTGATGAGCAGTTCTTC. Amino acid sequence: CASSFRVDEQFF.

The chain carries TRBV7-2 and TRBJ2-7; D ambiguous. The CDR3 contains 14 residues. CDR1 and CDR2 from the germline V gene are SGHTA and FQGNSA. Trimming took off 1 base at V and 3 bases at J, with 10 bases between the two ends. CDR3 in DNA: TGTGCCAGCAGCTTAGGGGTCGCCTTCTACGAGCAGTACTTC. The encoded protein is CASSLGVAFYEQYF.

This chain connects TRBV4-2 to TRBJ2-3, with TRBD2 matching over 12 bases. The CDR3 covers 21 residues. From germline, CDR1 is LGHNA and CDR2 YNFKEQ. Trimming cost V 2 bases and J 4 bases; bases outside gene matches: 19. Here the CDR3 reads CASSQHPSRTSGKTGSDTQYF. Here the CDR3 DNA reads TGTGCCAGCAGCCAACATCCTTCGAGGACTAGCGGGAAAACGGGGTCAGATACGCAGTATTTT.

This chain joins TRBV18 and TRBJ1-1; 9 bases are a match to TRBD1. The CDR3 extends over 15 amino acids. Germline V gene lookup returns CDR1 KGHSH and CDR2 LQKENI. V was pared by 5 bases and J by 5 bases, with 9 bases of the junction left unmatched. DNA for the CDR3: TGTGCCAGCTCAGTAACTACAGGGGGCGCGACTGAAGCTTTCTTT. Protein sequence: CASSVTTGGATEAFF. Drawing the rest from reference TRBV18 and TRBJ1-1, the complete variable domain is NAGVMQNPRHLVRRRGQEARLRCSPMKGHSHVYWYRQLPEEGLKFMVYLQKENIIDESGMPKERFSAEFPKEGPSILRIQQVVRGDSAAYFCASSVTTGGATEAFFGQGTRLTVV.

The CDR3 DNA is TGTGCCTGGAGTGGGGGGCCAGATACGCAGTATTTT. It yields the protein CAWSGGPDTQYF. The V call is TRBV30, the J call TRBJ2-3; a possible D gene is TRBD1 (6 bases). The V and J ends lost 1 base and 4 bases respectively, with 6 bases between them. The CDR3 is 12 amino acids. The germline V gene has CDR1 GTSNPN and CDR2 SVGIG (reference sequence).

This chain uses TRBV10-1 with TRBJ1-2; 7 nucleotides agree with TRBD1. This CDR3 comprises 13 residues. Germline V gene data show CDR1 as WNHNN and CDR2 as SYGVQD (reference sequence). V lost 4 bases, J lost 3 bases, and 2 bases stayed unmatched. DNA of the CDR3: TGCGCCAGCAGTGGGGACAGATACTATGGCTACACCTTC. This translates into CASSGDRYYGYTF.

CDR3 bases: TGTGCCAGCAGCTTAGTCGGGGGCTCGGGCATTCAGTACTTC. It encodes CASSLVGGSGIQYF. This chain connects TRBV7-2 to TRBJ2-4; perhaps D is TRBD1 or TRBD2 (6 bases each). The CDR3 is 14 residues long. The V gene lost 1 base and the J gene lost 9 bases, with 13 bases spanning the gap. Germline V gene sequence: CDR1 SGHTA, CDR2 FQGNSA.

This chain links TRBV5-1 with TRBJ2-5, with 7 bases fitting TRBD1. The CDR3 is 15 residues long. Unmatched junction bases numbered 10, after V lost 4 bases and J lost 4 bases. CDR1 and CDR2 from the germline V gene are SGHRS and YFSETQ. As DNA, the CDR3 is TGCGCCAGCAGCCAGGCAGGGGGTCCCATAGAGACCCAGTACTTC. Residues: CASSQAGGPIETQYF.

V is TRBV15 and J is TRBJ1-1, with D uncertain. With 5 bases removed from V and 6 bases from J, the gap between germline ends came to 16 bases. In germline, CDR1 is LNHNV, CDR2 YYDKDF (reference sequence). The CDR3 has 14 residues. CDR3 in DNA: TGTGCCACCAGCCTTCGCAACAGCCGACCTGAAGCTTTCTTT. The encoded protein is CATSLRNSRPEAFF.

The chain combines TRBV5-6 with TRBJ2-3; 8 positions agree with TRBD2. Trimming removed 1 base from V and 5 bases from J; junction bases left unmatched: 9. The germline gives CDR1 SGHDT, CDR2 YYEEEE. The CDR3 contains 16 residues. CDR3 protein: CASSLKRGGREDTQYF. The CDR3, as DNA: TGTGCCAGCAGCTTGAAACGGGGGGGTCGTGAAGATACGCAGTATTTT.

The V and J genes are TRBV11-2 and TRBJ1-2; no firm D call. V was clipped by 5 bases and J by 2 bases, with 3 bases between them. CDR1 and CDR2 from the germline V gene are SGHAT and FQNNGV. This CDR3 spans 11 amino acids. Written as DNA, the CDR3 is TGTGCCAGCAGCCCAAACTATGGCTACACCTTC. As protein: CASSPNYGYTF.